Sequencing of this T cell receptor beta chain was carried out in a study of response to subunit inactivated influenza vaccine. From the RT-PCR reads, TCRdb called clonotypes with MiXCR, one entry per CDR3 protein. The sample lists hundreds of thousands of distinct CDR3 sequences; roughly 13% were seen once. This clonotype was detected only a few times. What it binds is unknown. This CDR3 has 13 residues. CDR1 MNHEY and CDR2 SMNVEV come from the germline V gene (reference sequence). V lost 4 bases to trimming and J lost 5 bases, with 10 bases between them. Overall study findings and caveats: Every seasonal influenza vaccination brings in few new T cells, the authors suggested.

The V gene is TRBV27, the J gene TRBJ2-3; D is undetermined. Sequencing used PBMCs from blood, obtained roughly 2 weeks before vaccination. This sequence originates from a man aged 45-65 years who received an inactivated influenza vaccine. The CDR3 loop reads CASSWIGGDTQYF. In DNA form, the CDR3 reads TGTGCCAGCAGTTGGATAGGCGGAGATACGCAGTATTTT.